This is a list of T cell receptor beta chains from one sample in a study of cytomegalovirus exposure and HLA in healthy donors. Clones were read by immunoSEQ multiplex PCR, and TCRdb kept only the in-frame ones, dropping some. The sample holds 60,000 to 90,000 clones, 94% seen once. Input material: PBMCs. These receptors originate from a young woman in good health and CMV-seronegative. CDR3s include the opening cysteine and the closing phenylalanine or tryptophan. D genes are given only for firm matches. A clone size is listed for some rows: how often the clone was seen (once, few, many), or a class if it is expanded.

D,size,V,J,DNA,CDR3
NA,NA,TRBV7-8,TRBJ2-7,TGTGCCAGCAGGATAGACAGTAACTCCTACGAGCAGTACTTC,CASRIDSNSYEQYF
TRBD1,NA,TRBV19,TRBJ2-7,TGTGCCAGTAGTATAGACCGGGACAGGGACCACGAGCAGTACTTC,CASSIDRDRDHEQYF
TRBD1,NA,TRBV18,TRBJ1-2,TGTGCCAGCACCGAGACCGGGACAGGGAACGGCTACACCTTC,CASTETGTGNGYTF
TRBD1,NA,TRBV6-1,TRBJ2-7,TGTGCCAGCAGTTCGACAGGGGTGTACGAGCAGTACTTC,CASSSTGVYEQYF
NA,NA,TRBV2,TRBJ1-2,TGTGCCAGCAGTCCCTCGACAGGAGTCCTTGGGGGCTACACCTTC,CASSPSTGVLGGYTF
TRBD2,NA,TRBV11-2,TRBJ2-5,TGTGCCAGCAGCTTAGACCTAGCGGGGGACCAAGAGACCCAGTACTTC,CASSLDLAGDQETQYF
NA,NA,TRBV15,TRBJ2-1,TGTGCCACCAGCAGAGCTACAGGCTCCTACAATGAGCAGTTCTTC,CATSRATGSYNEQFF
TRBD1,NA,TRBV9,TRBJ1-2,TGTGCCAGCAGTGAAAACTACGACAGGGGCAGGGATTATGGCTACACCTTC,CASSENYDRGRDYGYTF
TRBD2,NA,TRBV9,TRBJ2-5,TGTGCCAGCAGCTCGGGACTAGCGGGGGGCTGGGAGACCCAGTACTTC,CASSSGLAGGWETQYF
NA,NA,TRBV28,TRBJ1-6,TGTGCCAGCACCACTATAAGGGGTCGTTATTCACCCCTCCACTTT,CASTTIRGRYSPLHF
NA,NA,TRBV7-8,TRBJ2-7,TGTGCCAGCAGCTTGACTACACAGTACGAGCAGTACTTC,CASSLTTQYEQYF
TRBD1,NA,TRBV2,TRBJ2-4,TGTGCCAGCAGGTTTCAGGGGGCTTCCTTAAACATTCAGTACTTC,CASRFQGASLNIQYF
TRBD1,NA,TRBV5-4,TRBJ1-2,TGTGCCAGCAGCTCCCCCCAGGGGGCGGGGGGCTACACCTTC,CASSSPQGAGGYTF
NA,NA,TRBV5-1,TRBJ1-1,TGCGCCAGCAGCTTACAACAGGGAAGATATGCTTTCTTT,CASSLQQGRYAFF
TRBD1,NA,TRBV19,TRBJ1-1,TGTGCCAGTCGGGACAGGGGGAGGGCGGACACTGAAGCTTTCTTT,CASRDRGRADTEAFF
NA,NA,TRBV15,TRBJ2-7,TGTGCCACCAGCAGAGCAGGGGCCGCCTACGAGCAGTACTTC,CATSRAGAAYEQYF
TRBD1,NA,TRBV5-5,TRBJ1-2,TGTGCCAGCCAACTGACAGGGCCAATCTATGGCTACACCTTC,CASQLTGPIYGYTF
NA,NA,TRBV5-5,TRBJ2-7,TGTGCCAGCAGCTTGCACAGTACCGAGCAGTACTTC,CASSLHSTEQYF
NA,NA,TRBV2,TRBJ2-7,TGTGCCAGCAGTGATAGGGGTTACGAGCAGTACTTC,CASSDRGYEQYF
NA,NA,TRBV5-5,TRBJ2-7,TGTGCCAGCAGCCACTATTTGCCCTCCTACGAGCAGTACTTC,CASSHYLPSYEQYF
TRBD1,NA,TRBV27,TRBJ1-2,TGTGCCAGCAGTTTCTCGACAGGGGAGGCTCCTAACTATGGCTACACCTTC,CASSFSTGEAPNYGYTF
NA,NA,TRBV7-9,TRBJ1-6,TGTGCCAGCAGAAACCCAGGGGCCGGGCCCCTCCACTTT,CASRNPGAGPLHF
NA,NA,TRBV15,TRBJ1-2,TGTGCCACCAAGGGGGGGTTGAACTACACCTTC,CATKGGLNYTF
NA,NA,TRBV23-1,TRBJ1-2,TGCGCCAGCAGTCAATCTCCCCAGACTTTTAACTATGGCTACACCTTC,CASSQSPQTFNYGYTF
TRBD1,NA,TRBV4-1,TRBJ2-5,TGCGCCAGCAGCAGCAGGGGGTGGGCCCAAGAGACCCAGTACTTC,CASSSRGWAQETQYF
TRBD2,NA,TRBV9,TRBJ2-3,TGTGCCAGCAGCGTTGAAGCGGGGGGTGCAGATACGCAGTATTTT,CASSVEAGGADTQYF
TRBD2,NA,TRBV5-1,TRBJ2-3,TGCGCCAGCAGCTTTCCGCAGCGGGGGGTCGAGATTAGCACAGATACGCAGTATTTT,CASSFPQRGVEISTDTQYF
TRBD1,NA,TRBV15,TRBJ1-2,TGTGCCACCAGCAGAGGCCACAGGGGGCTTAACTATGGCTACACCTTC,CATSRGHRGLNYGYTF
TRBD2,NA,TRBV30,TRBJ2-3,TGTGCCTGGATGGGCGCGGGGGTAAGAACAGATACGCAGTATTTT,CAWMGAGVRTDTQYF
TRBD1,NA,TRBV7-2,TRBJ1-2,TGTGCCAGCAGCTTAACCCAGGGGGCGGGACAGTTCTATGGCTACACCTTC,CASSLTQGAGQFYGYTF
NA,few,TRBV2,TRBJ2-7,TGTGCCACTCGTTCACAGGGCCAATCCTACGAGCAGTACTTC,CATRSQGQSYEQYF
TRBD2,NA,TRBV19,TRBJ2-5,TGTGCCAGTAGTATTAATAGCGGGGGGGTTCGAGAGACCCAGTACTTC,CASSINSGGVRETQYF
NA,NA,TRBV9,TRBJ2-3,TGTGCCAGCAGCCAACCCCGGGATACGCAGTATTTT,CASSQPRDTQYF
NA,NA,TRBV10-3,TRBJ2-2,TGTGCCATCAGTGACTCAGGGACCGGGGAGCTGTTTTTT,CAISDSGTGELFF
NA,NA,TRBV11-2,TRBJ1-4,TGTGCCAGCAGCTTACGGGGGGATCCTAATGAAAAACTGTTTTTT,CASSLRGDPNEKLFF
TRBD2,NA,TRBV5-1,TRBJ2-1,TGCGCCAGCAGCCCACTAGCGGGGGGTTTCAATGAGCAGTTCTTC,CASSPLAGGFNEQFF
TRBD1,NA,TRBV13,TRBJ2-7,TGTGCCAGCAGCTATAGACAGGGGTCAGGGTACGAGCAGTACTTC,CASSYRQGSGYEQYF
NA,NA,TRBV6-6,TRBJ1-2,TGTGCCAGCAGTCTACAGACTCGACCGGAGGGGGGCTACACCTTC,CASSLQTRPEGGYTF
NA,NA,TRBV4-2,TRBJ2-6,TGTGCCAGCAGCTCAATAAAGTGGCCTGGGGCCAACGTCCTGACTTTC,CASSSIKWPGANVLTF
NA,NA,TRBV6-6,TRBJ2-2,TGTGCCAGCAGTCCAGGGGCGGACACCGGGGAGCTGTTTTTT,CASSPGADTGELFF
TRBD2,NA,TRBV10-3,TRBJ2-1,TGTGCCATCAGTGAGCCTAGCGGAGGTCGTAATGAGCAGTTCTTC,CAISEPSGGRNEQFF
NA,NA,TRBV7-9,TRBJ2-1,TGTGCCAGCAGCTCCGACTTTACGGGTGGGAATGAGCAGTTCTTC,CASSSDFTGGNEQFF
TRBD2,few,TRBV9,TRBJ2-7,TGTGCCAGCAGCTTACCAATCCAAATACTAGCGGGGGCTTGCGAGCAGTACTTC,CASSLPIQILAGACEQYF